This entry describes one T cell receptor beta chain. Its antigen is unknown. Assay used: immunoSEQ multiplex PCR; TCRdb lists only in-frame clones, some missing. The table records 80,000 or so clones, 85% of them present only once. Trimming shortened V by 3 bases and J by 4 bases, and 7 bases separated the two germline ends. The CDR3 spans 13 residues. Germline lookup yields CDR1 SGHNT and CDR2 YENEEA. This entry comes from a study of OX40 agonist ivuxolimab in advanced cancers. Turning to the study itself: The drug used for patients, ivuxolimab, was an agonistic anti-OX40 (CD134) antibody. Study-level findings and limits: Also present in some nonresponders was a low level of normalized T-cell clonal expansion.

The chain links TRBV11-3 to TRBJ2-1; perhaps TRBD1 as D (5 bases). The sequencing here drew on CD4+ or CD8+ T cells sorted from blood, taken in a trial of the OX40 agonist ivuxolimab. The sequence was collected from an adult with an advanced solid tumor such as melanoma, head and neck, liver or kidney cancer. The CDR3 coding sequence is TGTGCCAGCAGCTTGAACAGGTACAATGAGCAGTTCTTC. Translating it yields CASSLNRYNEQFF.